This note documents a single TCR beta chain sequence. CD4+CD25+CD127- Tregs, CD4+CD25- non-Tregs, CD4 and CD8 cells were sorted. The source of the sample is a study of Tregs in tolerant kidney transplant recipients. The assay was immunoSEQ multiplex PCR, and TCRdb's table has in-frame clones only and misses some. This sample has 90,000 to 120,000 clones, with about 90% found just once. This CDR3 spans 15 amino acids. CDR1 MRHNA and CDR2 SNTAGT come from the germline V gene. V was clipped by 3 bases and J by 4 bases, with 13 bases between them. This TCR was recovered from a human donor who received a combined kidney and bone marrow transplant. The sample consisted of CD4+ T cells from blood, taken before the transplant. The chain carries TRBV6-4 and TRBJ2-1; TRBD2 might be the D (6 bases). This chain's CDR3 is CASSEEGREYNEQFF. The CDR3 region has the DNA TGTGCCAGCAGTGAGGAGGGACGAGAGTACAATGAGCAGTTCTTC.